The rows below give T cell receptor beta chains drawn from one sample of a study of post-analysis software for immune sequencing data. TCRdb fed the PCR reads into MiXCR, producing one record per CDR3 protein. The sample lists around 700,000 distinct CDR3 sequences, more than 50% occurring once. Source material: blood. The receptor set was obtained from a girl aged 2 to 9 with multiple sclerosis. CDR3s include the opening cysteine and the closing phenylalanine or tryptophan. D genes are given only for firm matches. Some rows mark clone size as missing; the rest say once, few, many or name a class of expanded clone.

V	J	size	D	CDR3	DNA
TRBV6-1	TRBJ2-5	.	.	CASSLQISGSASDGTQYF	TGTGCCAGCAGTCTCCAGATTTCAGGCAGTGCCTCGGACGGGACCCAGTACTTC
TRBV6-5	TRBJ2-1	.	TRBD2	CASSYLGLAGTSSYNEQFF	TGTGCCAGCAGTTACTTGGGACTAGCGGGGACTAGCTCCTACAATGAGCAGTTCTTC
TRBV10-3	TRBJ2-3	few	.	CAISDETGADTQYF	TGTGCCATCAGTGACGAGACAGGCGCGGATACGCAGTATTTT
TRBV9	TRBJ2-1	few	TRBD2	CASSGSLAGGFNEQFF	TGTGCCAGCAGCGGGTCGCTAGCGGGAGGATTCAATGAGCAGTTCTTC
TRBV12-3/TRBV12-4	TRBJ2-3	.	.	CASSSDRDTDTQYF	TGTGCCAGCAGTTCGGACCGGGACACAGATACGCAGTATTTT
TRBV29-1	TRBJ2-3	.	.	CSVANLILLTDTQYF	TGCAGCGTTGCCAACCTCATTCTACTCACAGATACGCAGTATTTT
TRBV5-1	TRBJ1-1	few	.	CASSWTGTRNTEAFF	TGCGCCAGCAGCTGGACCGGGACAAGAAACACTGAAGCTTTCTTT
TRBV24-1	TRBJ2-5	.	.	CATSDLRFGQETQYF	TGTGCCACCAGTGATTTGAGGTTTGGGCAAGAGACCCAGTACTTC
TRBV6-2/TRBV6-3	TRBJ2-1	.	TRBD2	CASRLAGANNEQFF	TGTGCCAGCAGGCTAGCGGGGGCCAACAATGAGCAGTTCTTC
TRBV7-3	TRBJ2-1	.	.	CASSGNRAGEQFF	TGTGCCAGCAGCGGCAACAGAGCGGGCGAGCAGTTCTTC
TRBV20-1	TRBJ1-2	few	.	CSARAPGGVYGYTF	TGCAGTGCTAGAGCCCCCGGGGGCGTTTATGGCTACACCTTC
TRBV5-1	TRBJ2-7	few	.	CASATGEGTYEQYF	TGCGCCAGCGCCACAGGGGAGGGGACCTACGAGCAGTACTTC
TRBV20-1	TRBJ2-4	.	TRBD1	CSARDGTGTNIQYF	TGCAGTGCTAGAGATGGGACAGGGACGAACATTCAGTACTTC
TRBV7-9	TRBJ1-1	.	.	CASSLEAVNTEAFF	TGTGCCAGCAGCTTGGAGGCAGTGAACACTGAAGCTTTCTTT
TRBV27	TRBJ2-1	.	TRBD1	CASSARDRGYNEQFF	TGTGCCAGCAGTGCCCGGGACAGGGGCTACAATGAGCAGTTCTTC
TRBV27	TRBJ2-4	once	.	CASSVGAGVAKNIQYF	TGTGCCAGCAGTGTTGGGGCTGGAGTAGCCAAAAACATTCAGTACTTC
TRBV2	TRBJ1-1	.	.	CASSLERGSSWNTEAFF	TGTGCCAGCAGTCTCGAGCGGGGCTCATCGTGGAACACTGAAGCTTTCTTT
TRBV20-1	TRBJ1-5	.	.	CSASGRNQPQHF	TGCAGTGCTTCAGGACGAAATCAGCCCCAGCATTTT
TRBV29-1	TRBJ2-1	.	.	CSAGADNEQFF	TGCAGCGCTGGAGCGGACAATGAGCAGTTCTTC
TRBV2	TRBJ1-2	.	.	CASSEMERERNYGYTF	TGTGCCAGCAGTGAGATGGAGAGGGAAAGGAACTATGGCTACACCTTC
TRBV7-9	TRBJ2-2	.	.	CASTQSTGFTGELFF	TGTGCCAGCACTCAATCGACAGGCTTCACCGGGGAGCTGTTTTTT
TRBV10-3	TRBJ1-1	few	TRBD1	CAMRGGGLDTEAFF	TGTGCCATGAGAGGGGGCGGTCTAGACACTGAAGCTTTCTTT
TRBV20-1	TRBJ2-3	.	.	CSARVPSGREGSDTQYF	TGCAGTGCTAGAGTTCCCTCCGGGCGGGAAGGATCCGATACGCAGTATTTT
TRBV5-5	TRBJ1-6	once	.	CASSLDHRVNNSPLHF	TGTGCCAGCAGCTTGGACCACAGGGTCAACAATTCACCCCTCCACTTT
TRBV20-1	TRBJ2-5	.	.	CSALSGRGGETQYF	TGCAGTGCCCTATCGGGTAGGGGGGGAGAGACCCAGTACTTC
TRBV20-1	TRBJ2-3	.	.	CSARRVGTDTQYF	TGCAGTGCCCGCCGAGTAGGTACAGATACGCAGTATTTT
TRBV3-1	TRBJ2-7	few	.	CASSQERGYWASYEQYF	TGTGCCAGCAGCCAAGAAAGGGGGTATTGGGCTTCTTACGAGCAGTACTTC
TRBV13	TRBJ2-7	.	.	CASSESATSYEQYF	TGTGCCAGCAGCGAAAGCGCGACCTCCTACGAGCAGTACTTC